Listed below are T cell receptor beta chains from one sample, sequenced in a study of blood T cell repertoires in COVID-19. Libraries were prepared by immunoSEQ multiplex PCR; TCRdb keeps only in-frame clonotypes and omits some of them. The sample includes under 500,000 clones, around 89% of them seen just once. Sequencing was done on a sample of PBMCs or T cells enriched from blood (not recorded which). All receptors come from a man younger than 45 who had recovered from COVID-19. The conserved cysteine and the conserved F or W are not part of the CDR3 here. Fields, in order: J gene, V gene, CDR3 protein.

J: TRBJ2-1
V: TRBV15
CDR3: ATSREGRGNEQF

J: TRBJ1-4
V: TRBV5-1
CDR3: ASSLGAGGFEKLF

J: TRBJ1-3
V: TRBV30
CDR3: AWNQGYGNTIY

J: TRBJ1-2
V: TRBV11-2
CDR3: ASSEKQGFGYT

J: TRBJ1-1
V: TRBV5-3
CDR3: VRSSSGKGDNTEAF

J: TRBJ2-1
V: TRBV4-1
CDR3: ASSQDPRGTYNEQF

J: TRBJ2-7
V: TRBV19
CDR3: ASSISPGLPYEQY

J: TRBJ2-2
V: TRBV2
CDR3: ASRARLAGDGELF

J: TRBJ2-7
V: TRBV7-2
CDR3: ASSLVAGQVYEQY

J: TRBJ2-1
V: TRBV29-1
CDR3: SVLRWGVGLARPEQF

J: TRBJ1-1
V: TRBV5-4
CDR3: ASSGHKNTEAF

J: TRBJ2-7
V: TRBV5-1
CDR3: ASSLDGTAIYEQY

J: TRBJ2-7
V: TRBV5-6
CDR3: ASSWDKAGHYEQY

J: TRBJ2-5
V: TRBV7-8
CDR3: ASSPRGAEYYQETQY

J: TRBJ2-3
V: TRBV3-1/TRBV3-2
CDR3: ASSQIGQGSGGAQY

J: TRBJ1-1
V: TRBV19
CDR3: ASSLGLGVTEAF

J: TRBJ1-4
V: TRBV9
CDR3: ASSATGIGEKLF

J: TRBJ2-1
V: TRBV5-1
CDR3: ASTPYGTGYNEQF

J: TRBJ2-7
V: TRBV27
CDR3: ASKNKREPTYEQY

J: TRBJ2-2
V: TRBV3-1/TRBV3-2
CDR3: ASSRLSIGELF

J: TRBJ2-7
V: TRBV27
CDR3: ASSQRTGPYEQY

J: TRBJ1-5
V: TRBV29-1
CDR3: SVGGGGGTGQDQPQH

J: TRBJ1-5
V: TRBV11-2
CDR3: ASSLDSLYQPQH

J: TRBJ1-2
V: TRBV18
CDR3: ASSKMDRGSGVNYGYT

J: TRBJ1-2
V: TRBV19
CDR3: ASSQPSQGGGYT

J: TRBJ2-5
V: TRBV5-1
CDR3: ASSRTSGYQETQY

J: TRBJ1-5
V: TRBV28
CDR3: ASSLTGPNQPQH

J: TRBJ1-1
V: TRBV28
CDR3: ASSVNRGLDTEAF

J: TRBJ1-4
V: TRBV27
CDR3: ASSPATVLSTNEKLF

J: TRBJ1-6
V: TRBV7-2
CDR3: ASSLEGTGESPLH

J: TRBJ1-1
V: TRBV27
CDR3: ASSLSQGNTEAF

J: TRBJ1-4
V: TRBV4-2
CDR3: ASSHRAEGEKLF

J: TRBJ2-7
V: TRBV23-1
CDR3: ASSLPRTSEPYEQY

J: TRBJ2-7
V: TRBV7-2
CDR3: ASSPGTGAYEQY

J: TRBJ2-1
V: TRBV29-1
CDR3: SVEAGSAIFYNEQF

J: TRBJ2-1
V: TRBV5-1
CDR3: ASSLRSGLAGLNEQF

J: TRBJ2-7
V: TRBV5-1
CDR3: ASSTGTSDLYEQY

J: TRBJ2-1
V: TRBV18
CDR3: ASSTGTSNEQF

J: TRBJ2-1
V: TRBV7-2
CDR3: ASSSNNEQF

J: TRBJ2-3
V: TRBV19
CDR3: ASKILAGEADTQY

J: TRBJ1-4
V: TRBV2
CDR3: ASRPGQGIGKLF

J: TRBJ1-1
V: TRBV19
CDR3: ASTEPTGRGGNTEAF

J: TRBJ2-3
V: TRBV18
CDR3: ASSPTGGTDTQY

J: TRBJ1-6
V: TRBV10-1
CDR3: ASSESRRSPLH

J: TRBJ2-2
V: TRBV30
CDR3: AWSPDRAWNTGELF

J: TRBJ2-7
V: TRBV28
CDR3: ASSLAGTYEQY

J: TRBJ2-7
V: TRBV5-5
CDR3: ASSLGEGAVSYEQY

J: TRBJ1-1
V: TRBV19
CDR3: ASSSHEGSVTEAF

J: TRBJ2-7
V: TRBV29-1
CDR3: SVGIAGGPYEQY

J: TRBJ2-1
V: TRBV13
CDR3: ASSSGLAGGLMGNEQF

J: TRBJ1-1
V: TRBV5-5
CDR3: ASSLEQGNTEAF

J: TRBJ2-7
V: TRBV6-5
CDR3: ASSFTGLAGLYEQY

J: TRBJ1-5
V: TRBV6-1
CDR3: ASSELRTASDQPQH

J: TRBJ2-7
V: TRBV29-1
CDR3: SGGERLEQY

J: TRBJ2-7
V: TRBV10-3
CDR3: AISEAAPQYEQY